Sequencing of this T cell receptor beta chain was carried out in a study of early T cells in non-severe SARS-CoV-2 infection (TCRdb year 2021). Study-level background: TCR sequencing used bulk RNA from unsorted whole blood, so alpha and beta chains could not be paired.

This clonotype was observed a few times. It has no known antigen specificity. Nothing much larger sits one base from this clone, and base qualities are not available. The CDR3 holds 14 amino acids from the cysteine to the phenylalanine. CDR3 DNA is the only sequence kept; it has 42 bases, read in frame from the first base. The junction shows trimming of 5 bases on V and 2 bases on J, plus 9 bases between the germline ends. Paper-wide results and their limitations: VDJdb matching was skewed toward anti-spike CD8 responses and likely underestimated virus-specific expansions, missing private and CD4 specificities.

A case-control design nested within a healthcare worker cohort in London, UK, was used, with weekly nasopharyngeal swab PCR tests and blood sampling performed. Healthcare workers were recruited during the week of the UK lockdown, between 23 and 31 March 2020, and followed weekly for up to roughly 15 weeks. Library construction relied on 5' RACE. The run used a NextSeq 500. To correct for sequencing error and PCR bias, the TCR library protocol tagged individual cDNA molecules with unique molecular identifiers. Both TCR alpha and beta chains were sequenced, and tight co-correlation was observed between alpha and beta sequence abundances in each sample. Per the authors' processing: V gene, J gene and CDR3 annotation of TCR sequences was performed with Decombinator V4. Expanded TCRs were defined as changing significantly between any two time points under a Poisson model with p below 0.0001. TCR abundances were normalised to the total number of TCRs sequenced in each sample and reported as counts per million. MAIT TCRs were defined by TRAV1-2 paired with TRAJ12, TRAJ20 or TRAJ33, and iNKT TCRs by TRAV10 paired with TRAJ18. VDJdb, accessed 1 November 2021, was searched for CMV, EBV and SARS-CoV-2 annotated TCRs, with TCRs annotated for multiple antigens excluded. The public reads were reanalyzed by TCRdb: fastp trimming at Q25, MiXCR alignment, in-frame beta chains only. Rows merge per CDR3 protein into single entries with the most common DNA and genes. TCRdb's processing, not the authors', yielded these V and J calls. The sample profile shows tens of thousands of distinct CDR3 sequences; approximately 12% of them were found once. 1.5% to 2% of the sample is held by the ten biggest clonotypes.

The rearranged chain carries TRBV12-3 or TRBV12-4 and TRBJ2-2; too little of a D gene remains to name it. The sequencing sample was made of whole blood. The clonotype originates from an adult who was a healthcare worker with PCR-confirmed SARS-CoV-2 infection or an uninfected control (not recorded which). Read as DNA, the sequence is TGTGCCAGCAGTCTCCGACTCAACACCGGGGAGCTGTTTTTT. Its amino acids are CASSLRLNTGELFF.